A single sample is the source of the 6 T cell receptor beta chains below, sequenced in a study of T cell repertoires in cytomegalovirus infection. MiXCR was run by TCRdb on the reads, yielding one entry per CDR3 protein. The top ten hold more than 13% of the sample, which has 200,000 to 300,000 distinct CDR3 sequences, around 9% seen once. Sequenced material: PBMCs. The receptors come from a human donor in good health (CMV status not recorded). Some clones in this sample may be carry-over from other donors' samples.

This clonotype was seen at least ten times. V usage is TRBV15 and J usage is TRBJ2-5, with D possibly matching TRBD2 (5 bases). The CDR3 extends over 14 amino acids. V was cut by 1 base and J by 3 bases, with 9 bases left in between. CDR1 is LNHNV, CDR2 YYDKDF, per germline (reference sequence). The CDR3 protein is CATSRGTVKETQYF. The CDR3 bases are TGTGCCACCAGCAGAGGGACTGTCAAAGAGACCCAGTACTTC.

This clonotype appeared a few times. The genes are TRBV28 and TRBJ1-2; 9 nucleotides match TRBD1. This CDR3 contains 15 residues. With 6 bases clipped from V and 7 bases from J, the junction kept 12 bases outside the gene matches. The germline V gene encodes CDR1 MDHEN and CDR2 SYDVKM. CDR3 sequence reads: CASSLQGAIIGGYTF. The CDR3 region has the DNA TGTGCCAGCAGCCTACAGGGGGCAATAATCGGTGGCTACACCTTC.

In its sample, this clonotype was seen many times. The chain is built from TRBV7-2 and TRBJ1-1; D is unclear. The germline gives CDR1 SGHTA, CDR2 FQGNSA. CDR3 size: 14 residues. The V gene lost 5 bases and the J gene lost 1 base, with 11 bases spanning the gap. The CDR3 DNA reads TGTGCCAGCAGCAGGTCGACAAGGAACACTGAAGCTTTCTTT. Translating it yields CASSRSTRNTEAFF.

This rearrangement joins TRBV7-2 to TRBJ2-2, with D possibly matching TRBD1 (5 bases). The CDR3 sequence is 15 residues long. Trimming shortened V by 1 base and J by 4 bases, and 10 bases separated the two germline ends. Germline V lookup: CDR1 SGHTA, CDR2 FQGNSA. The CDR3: CASSLVQGITGELFF. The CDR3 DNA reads TGTGCCAGCAGCTTAGTCCAGGGTATCACCGGGGAGCTGTTTTTT.

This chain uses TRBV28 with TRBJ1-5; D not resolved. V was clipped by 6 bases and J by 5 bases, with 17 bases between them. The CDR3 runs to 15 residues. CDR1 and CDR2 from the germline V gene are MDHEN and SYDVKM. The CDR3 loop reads CASRTPTKDHQPQHF. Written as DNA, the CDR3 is TGTGCCAGCAGAACCCCCACCAAGGACCATCAGCCCCAGCATTTT.

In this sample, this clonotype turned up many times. In DNA form, the CDR3 reads TGTGCCAGTCATACAGGGGGTACATCGGGAGAGCAGTACTTC. This sequence encodes CASHTGGTSGEQYF. The rearrangement joins TRBV19 to TRBJ2-7; 8 bases agree with TRBD1. This CDR3 comprises 14 residues. Germline CDR1 reads LNHDA; CDR2 reads SQIVND (reference sequence). The V segment lost 8 bases and the J segment 7 bases; nucleotides outside the gene matches: 13.